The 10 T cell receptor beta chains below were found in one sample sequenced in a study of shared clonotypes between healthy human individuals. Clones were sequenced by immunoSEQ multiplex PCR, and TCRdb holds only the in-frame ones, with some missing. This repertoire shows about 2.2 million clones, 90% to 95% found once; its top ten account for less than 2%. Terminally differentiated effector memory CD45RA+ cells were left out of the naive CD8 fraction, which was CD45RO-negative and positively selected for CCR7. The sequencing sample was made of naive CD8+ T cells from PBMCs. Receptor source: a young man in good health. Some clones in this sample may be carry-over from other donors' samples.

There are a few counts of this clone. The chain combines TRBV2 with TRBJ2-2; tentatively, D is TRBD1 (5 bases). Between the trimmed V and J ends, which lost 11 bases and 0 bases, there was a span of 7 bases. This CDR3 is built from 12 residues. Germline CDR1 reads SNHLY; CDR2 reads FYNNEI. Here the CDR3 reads CAPRANTGELFF. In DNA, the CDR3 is TGTGCCCCCAGGGCGAACACCGGGGAGCTGTTTTTT.

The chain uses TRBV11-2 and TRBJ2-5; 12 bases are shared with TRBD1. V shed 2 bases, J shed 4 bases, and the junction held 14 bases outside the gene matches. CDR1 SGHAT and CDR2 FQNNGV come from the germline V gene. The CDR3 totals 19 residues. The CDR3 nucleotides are TGTGCCAGCAGCTTAAAAACATCCCCCGGGACAGGGGGCCCAGAGACCCAGTACTTC. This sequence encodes CASSLKTSPGTGGPETQYF.

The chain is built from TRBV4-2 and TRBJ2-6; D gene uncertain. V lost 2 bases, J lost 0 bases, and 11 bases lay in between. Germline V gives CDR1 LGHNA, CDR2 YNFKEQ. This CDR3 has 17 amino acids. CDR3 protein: CASSQLIVLSGANVLTF. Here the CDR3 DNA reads TGTGCCAGCAGCCAATTGATAGTCCTCTCTGGGGCCAACGTCCTGACTTTC.

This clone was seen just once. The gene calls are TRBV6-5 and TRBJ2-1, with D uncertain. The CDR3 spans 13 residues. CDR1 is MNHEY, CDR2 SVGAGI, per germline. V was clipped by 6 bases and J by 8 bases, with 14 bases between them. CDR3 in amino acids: CASSPGVPDEQFF. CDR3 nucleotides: TGTGCCAGCAGCCCTGGGGTCCCCGATGAGCAGTTCTTC.

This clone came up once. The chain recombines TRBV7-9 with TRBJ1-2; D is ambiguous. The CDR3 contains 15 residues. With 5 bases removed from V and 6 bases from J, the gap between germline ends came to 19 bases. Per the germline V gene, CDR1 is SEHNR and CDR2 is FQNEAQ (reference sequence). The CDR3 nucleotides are TGTGCCAGCAGCCCAAACTTAGACCTCCCGGATGGCTACACCTTC. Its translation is CASSPNLDLPDGYTF.

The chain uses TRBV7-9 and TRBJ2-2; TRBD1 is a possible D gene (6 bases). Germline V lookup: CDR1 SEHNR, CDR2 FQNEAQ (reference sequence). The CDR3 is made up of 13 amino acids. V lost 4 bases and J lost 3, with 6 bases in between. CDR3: CASSSGDTGELFF. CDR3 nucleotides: TGTGCCAGCAGCTCAGGGGACACCGGGGAGCTGTTTTTT.

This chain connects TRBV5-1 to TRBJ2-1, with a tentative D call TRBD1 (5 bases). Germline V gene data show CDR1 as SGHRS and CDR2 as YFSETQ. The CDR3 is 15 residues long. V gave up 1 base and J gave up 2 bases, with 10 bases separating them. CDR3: CASSLIATAYNEQFF. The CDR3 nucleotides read TGCGCCAGCAGCTTGATCGCGACAGCCTACAATGAGCAGTTCTTC.

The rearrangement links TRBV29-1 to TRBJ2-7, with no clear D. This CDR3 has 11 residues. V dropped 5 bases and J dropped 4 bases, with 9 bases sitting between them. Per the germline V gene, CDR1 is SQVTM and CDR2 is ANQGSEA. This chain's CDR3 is CSVWVDYEQYF. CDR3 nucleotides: TGCAGCGTTTGGGTCGATTACGAGCAGTACTTC.

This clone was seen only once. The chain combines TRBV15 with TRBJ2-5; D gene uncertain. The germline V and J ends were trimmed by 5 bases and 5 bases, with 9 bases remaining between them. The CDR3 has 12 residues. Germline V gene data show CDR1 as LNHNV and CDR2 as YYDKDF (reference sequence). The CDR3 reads CATSRRYETQYF. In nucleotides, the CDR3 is TGTGCCACCAGCCGCAGGTACGAGACCCAGTACTTC.

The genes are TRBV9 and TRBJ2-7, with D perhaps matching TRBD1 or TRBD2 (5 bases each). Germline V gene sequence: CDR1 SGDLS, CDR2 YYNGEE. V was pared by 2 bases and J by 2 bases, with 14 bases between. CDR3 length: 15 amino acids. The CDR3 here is CASSVRDLGPYEQYF. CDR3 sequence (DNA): TGTGCCAGCAGCGTCCGGGACCTTGGGCCCTACGAGCAGTACTTC.